Shown below are 17 T cell receptor beta chains from a single sample sequenced in a study of regulatory T cells in long-lasting Graves disease. Sample time point: newly diagnosed GD, antithyroid drugs for less than 3 months. With RNA extracted from PBMCs as input, the TCR library was made. HTBI primers from iRepertoire and Arm-PCR of CDR3 regions yielded the TCR beta libraries. TCRdb ran MiXCR on the multiplex PCR reads and lists one entry per CDR3 protein. The data hold 400,000 to 500,000 distinct CDR3 sequences, with less than 15% observed a single time. The same data also contributed to another study, on T cells in Graves' hyperthyroidism and ophthalmopathy.

The sequences come from peripheral blood mononuclear cells (PBMCs), collected at new diagnosis, from a patient treated with antithyroid drugs. All receptors come from a woman between 50 and 59 years old with Graves disease.

The CDR3 sequence is CASSRGWGEGNTEAFF. CDR3 bases: TGCGCCAGCAGCCGGGGGTGGGGGGAAGGGAACACTGAAGCTTTCTTT. This chain links TRBV4-1 with TRBJ1-1, with TRBD1 as a possible D gene (5 bases). Germline values: CDR1 MGHRA, CDR2 YSYEKL. This CDR3 has 16 residues. The V end was cut by 4 bases, the J end by 1 base, with 16 bases between.

This clonotype was observed a few times. The chain is built from TRBV3-1 and TRBJ2-7, with 7 nucleotides matching TRBD2. V lost 2 bases to trimming and J lost 4 bases; unmatched junction nucleotides: 2. Per the germline V gene, CDR1 is LGHDT and CDR2 is YNNKEL (reference sequence). The CDR3 length is 13 residues. Written as DNA, the CDR3 is TGTGCCAGCAGCCAATGGGGGGGGTACGAGCAGTACTTC. Translating it yields CASSQWGGYEQYF.

The J gene is TRBJ2-5, the V gene TRBV18; D remains unclear. Germline V lookup: CDR1 KGHSH, CDR2 LQKENI. Trimming left V 3 bases short and J 2 bases short, with 7 bases between. The CDR3 covers 13 residues. CDR3: CASSPDQQETQYF. For the CDR3, the DNA is TGTGCCAGCTCACCTGATCAACAAGAGACCCAGTACTTC. Based on the CDR3 plus reference TRBV18 and TRBJ2-5, the full variable domain is NAGVMQNPRHLVRRRGQEARLRCSPMKGHSHVYWYRQLPEEGLKFMVYLQKENIIDESGMPKERFSAEFPKEGPSILRIQQVVRGDSAAYFCASSPDQQETQYFGPGTRLLVL.

This clonotype was counted ten times or more. The chain employs TRBV2 and TRBJ2-7, with 16 nucleotides matching TRBD2. Trimming at V came to 7 bases and at J to 4 bases, leaving 7 bases not matched to a gene. The CDR3 sequence is 16 residues long. The germline gives CDR1 SNHLY, CDR2 FYNNEI. The CDR3 DNA reads TGTGCCAGCACGGGGACTAGCGGGAGGGCCAGGTACGAGCAGTACTTC. Translating gives CASTGTSGRARYEQYF.

The genes are TRBV3-1 and TRBJ1-4; tentative D call: TRBD1 (5 bases). This CDR3 has 17 amino acids. Germline CDR1 LGHDT, CDR2 YNNKEL (reference sequence). Trimming shortened V by 0 bases and J by 0 bases, and 11 bases separated the two germline ends. The CDR3 coding sequence is TGTGCCAGCAGCCAAGATAGTATGGGGGCAACTAATGAAAAACTGTTTTTT. Translating gives CASSQDSMGATNEKLFF.

This clonotype showed up just a few times. This sequence joins TRBV19 and TRBJ1-5; 8 bases line up with TRBD1. CDR3 size: 15 residues. V was clipped by 9 bases and J by 0 bases; unmatched bases: 7. CDR1 is LNHDA and CDR2 is SQIVND in the germline V gene (reference sequence). For the CDR3, the DNA is TGTGCCAGCTCTCAGGGGGCGGGTAGCAATCAGCCCCAGCATTTT. Encoded protein: CASSQGAGSNQPQHF.

This chain joins TRBV6-2 or TRBV6-3 and TRBJ1-5; D possibly corresponds to TRBD1 (5 bases). Trimming cost V 2 bases and J 6 bases, with 11 bases left between them. Germline lookup yields CDR1 MNHEY and CDR2 SVGEGT. The CDR3 covers 14 residues. The CDR3 sequence is CASSYTRVGQPQHF. The CDR3 DNA reads as TGTGCCAGCAGTTACACCAGGGTTGGTCAGCCCCAGCATTTT.

J is TRBJ1-4 and V is TRBV30, with D possibly being TRBD1 (5 bases). Trimming stripped 4 bases from V and 2 bases from J, with 8 bases between. Germline values: CDR1 GTSNPN, CDR2 SVGIG (reference sequence). There are 13 residues in the CDR3. CDR3 DNA sequence: TGTGCCTGGACAGGGACTACTAATGAAAAACTGTTTTTT. Translated, it gives CAWTGTTNEKLFF.

The genes are TRBV7-9 and TRBJ2-7, with D possibly being TRBD1 or TRBD2 (5 bases each). Trimming took off 1 base at V and 4 bases at J, with 14 bases between the two ends. This CDR3 comprises 15 residues. Germline-derived CDR1 and CDR2 are SEHNR and FQNEAQ (reference sequence). The CDR3: CASSLVGDPWYEQYF. Here the CDR3 DNA reads TGTGCCAGCAGCTTAGTGGGGGACCCTTGGTACGAGCAGTACTTC.

This clonotype was recorded at least ten times. The chain combines TRBV5-1 with TRBJ2-3; D remains ambiguous. The CDR3 has 16 residues. V was clipped by 1 base and J by 4 bases, with 16 bases between them. The germline V gene has CDR1 SGHRS and CDR2 YFSETQ. The CDR3 here is CASSLLGSLHADTQYF. CDR3 coding DNA: TGCGCCAGCAGCTTGTTGGGGTCCCTGCACGCAGATACGCAGTATTTT. Filled out from reference TRBV5-1 and TRBJ2-3, the complete variable domain reads KAGVTQTPRYLIKTRGQQVTLSCSPISGHRSVSWYQQTPGQGLQFLFEYFSETQRNKGNFPGRFSGRQFSNSRSEMNVSTLELGDSALYLCASSLLGSLHADTQYFGPGTRLTVL.

This clonotype has only a few counts. This chain uses TRBV10-3 with TRBJ1-2; 11 bases agree with TRBD1. V lost 10 bases, J lost 4 bases, and 14 bases stayed unmatched. The CDR3 has 16 amino acids. Germline CDR1 is ENHRY and CDR2 is SYGVKD. The CDR3 bases are TGTGCCACCCTCCGGGACAGGGGGTTGATTAGCTATGGCTACACCTTC. This gives the protein CATLRDRGLISYGYTF.

This clonotype was recorded at least ten times. Here the CDR3 reads CASSPQGDYGYTF. CDR3 nucleotide sequence: TGTGCCAGCAGCCCACAGGGGGACTATGGCTACACCTTC. The V and J genes are TRBV11-2 and TRBJ1-2, with 8 bases fitting TRBD1. The CDR3 loop spans 13 amino acids. Losses at the gene ends were 5 bases for V and 3 bases for J; bases not matched to a gene: 2. In germline, CDR1 is SGHAT, CDR2 FQNNGV. Based on the CDR3 plus reference TRBV11-2 and TRBJ1-2, the full variable domain is EAGVAQSPRYKIIEKRQSVAFWCNPISGHATLYWYQQILGQGPKLLIQFQNNGVVDDSQLPKDRFSAERLKGVDSTLKIQPAKLEDSAVYLCASSPQGDYGYTFGSGTRLTVV.

This chain uses TRBV20-1 with TRBJ2-1; 7 bases map to TRBD2. CDR1 and CDR2 from the germline V gene are DFQATT and SNEGSKA (reference sequence). This CDR3 spans 9 amino acids. CDR3 in amino acids: CRGGDEQFF. The DNA for the CDR3 is TGCAGGGGGGGGGATGAGCAGTTCTTC.

This clonotype has ten or more counts. The rearrangement uses TRBV28 and TRBJ1-5, with D unresolved. Germline CDR1 reads MDHEN; CDR2 reads SYDVKM. CDR3 length: 13 amino acids. Trimming pared 4 bases from V and 5 bases from J, leaving 9 bases between. CDR3 sequence (DNA): TGTGCCAGCAGTTCCATCTTAGATCAGCCCCAGCATTTT. Its protein is CASSSILDQPQHF.

This clonotype was seen repeatedly, ten times or more. The chain recombines TRBV2 with TRBJ2-7; the D gene is possibly TRBD1 (5 bases). Looked up from germline, CDR1 is SNHLY and CDR2 is FYNNEI. Trimming shortened V by 6 bases and J by 1 base, and 19 bases separated the two germline ends. This CDR3 comprises 16 residues. The CDR3 nucleotides read TGTGCCAGCAGAGATAGACAGATCCTAACGTCCTACGAGCAGTACTTC. It is translated as CASRDRQILTSYEQYF.

The chain uses TRBV5-1 and TRBJ2-1; D perhaps matches TRBD2 (6 bases). The CDR3 is 15 amino acids. Trimming removed 5 bases from V and 4 bases from J, with 16 bases in between. Germline CDR1 is SGHRS and CDR2 is YFSETQ. CDR3 sequence reads: CASSSGTFLYNEQFF. CDR3 sequence (DNA): TGCGCCAGCAGTTCCGGGACTTTTCTTTACAATGAGCAGTTCTTC.

This chain uses TRBV6-2 or TRBV6-3 with TRBJ2-7; TRBD1 agrees at 10 bases. The CDR3 contains 15 residues. The V and J ends lost 6 bases and 6 bases, in that order; junction bases with no gene match: 11. In germline, CDR1 is MNHEY, CDR2 SVGEGT. CDR3 bases: TGTGCCAGCAGCCCCTATAGGGACAGGGGTGCCGAGCAGTACTTC. Translation: CASSPYRDRGAEQYF.